The T cell receptor beta chain described here comes from a study of T-cell reconstitution after alpha-beta-depleted transplantation in children. CDR3 length: 18 residues. Germline trimming cut 5 bases from V and 5 bases from J; bases unmatched to any gene: 16. Per germline, CDR1 SGHAT and CDR2 FQNNGV. This clonotype was detected ten times or more. The library targeted TCRbeta and was prepared with unique molecular identifiers. TCRdb passed the PCR reads through MiXCR, listing each CDR3 protein once. The table has about 610,000 distinct CDR3 sequences, 8% to 11% seen once. The chain combines TRBV11-2 with TRBJ2-2; 8 positions agree with TRBD2. The specimen comprised PBMCs from the stem cell graft donor, sampled from the stem cell graft. The clonotype was recovered from a human donor who donated a stem cell graft to a child with acute myeloid leukemia. Written as DNA, the CDR3 is TGTGCCAGCAGCCAGGCTTTACTCAGCGGGAGCATTACCGGGGAGCTGTTTTTT. Translated, it gives CASSQALLSGSITGELFF.